This T cell receptor (beta chain) comes out of a study of shared clonotypes between healthy human individuals. Study background: The study used three CD4 naive, three CD4 memory, two CD8 naive and one CD8 memory plate per donor.

Study results and caveats: Sequencing depth was expected to affect clonotype sharing among donors.

Genomic DNA belonging to each subset was distributed in equal measure over several immunoSEQ plates. Method: immunoSEQ multiplex PCR; TCRdb's copy keeps in-frame clones and lacks some. The sample comprises around 1,100,000 clones, around three quarters of which are singletons, and 0.7% to 0.95% rests with the top ten. Worth noting for this clone: Its antigen remains unidentified.

Trimming cost V 6 bases and J 5 bases; bases outside gene matches: 3. CDR1 is MDHEN, CDR2 SYDVKM, per germline. The CDR3 covers 12 residues. The origin of this receptor is a man aged 18 to 35 in good health. Some clones in this sample may be carry-over from other donors' samples. The genes are TRBV28 and TRBJ1-1; 7 positions agree with TRBD1. Sequenced: memory CD4+ T cells from PBMCs. The sample's subset: CD45RA-negative fraction. Written as DNA, the CDR3 is TGTGCCAGCAGCGAACAGGGGACTGAAGCTTTCTTT. Translation gives CASSEQGTEAFF.